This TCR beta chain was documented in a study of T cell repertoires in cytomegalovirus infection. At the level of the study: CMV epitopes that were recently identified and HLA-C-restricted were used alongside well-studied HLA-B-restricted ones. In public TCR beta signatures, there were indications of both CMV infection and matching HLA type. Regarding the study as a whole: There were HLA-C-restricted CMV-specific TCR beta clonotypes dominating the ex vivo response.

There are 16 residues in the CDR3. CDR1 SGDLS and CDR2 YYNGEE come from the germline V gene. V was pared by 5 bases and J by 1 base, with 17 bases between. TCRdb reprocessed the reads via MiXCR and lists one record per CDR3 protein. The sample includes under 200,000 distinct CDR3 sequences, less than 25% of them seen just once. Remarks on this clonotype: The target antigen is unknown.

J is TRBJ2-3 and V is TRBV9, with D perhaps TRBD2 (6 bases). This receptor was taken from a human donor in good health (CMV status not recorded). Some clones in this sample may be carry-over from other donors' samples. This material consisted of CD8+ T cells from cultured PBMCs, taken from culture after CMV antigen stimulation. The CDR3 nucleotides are TGTGCCAGCAGTGCGGACGCGGGATATCGCACAGATACGCAGTATTTT. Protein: CASSADAGYRTDTQYF.